Below are 16 T cell receptor beta chains sequenced from a single sample in a study of memory CD4+ T cells and cytomegalovirus serostatus. Single viable CD3+CD4+CD8-CD45RO+ cells were sorted as the memory CD4+ T cells. Some clones are missing from TCRdb's copy, which holds only in-frame ones; the method was immunoSEQ multiplex PCR. The data contain 48,000 or so clones, more than 70% of them seen just once; the ten biggest clones take up roughly 0.76%. The sequenced sample consisted of memory CD4+ T cells from blood. All receptors derive from an adult in good health and CMV-seronegative.

The chain joins TRBV11-3 to TRBJ2-7; 8 nucleotides align to TRBD1. Looked up from germline, CDR1 is SGHNT and CDR2 is YENEEA. The J segment lost 3 bases and the V segment lost 4 bases, leaving 2 bases of the junction unmatched. This CDR3 has 13 amino acids. CDR3 region: CASSYGTGYEQYF. CDR3 bases: TGTGCCAGCAGCTACGGGACAGGCTACGAGCAGTACTTC.

This clone has more than one count but fewer than ten. The V and J genes are TRBV27 and TRBJ1-1, with 7 bases identical to TRBD1. After removal of 5 bases from V and 5 bases from J, the junction contained 17 bases not matched to a gene. The CDR3 totals 17 residues. The germline V gene encodes CDR1 MNHEY and CDR2 SMNVEV (reference sequence). CDR3 amino acids: CASSPSKFDRARTEAFF. The CDR3 DNA sequence: TGTGCCAGCAGTCCGTCGAAGTTCGACAGGGCCAGAACTGAAGCTTTCTTT.

The gene calls are TRBV7-9 and TRBJ2-2, with D perhaps matching TRBD1 or TRBD2 (5 bases each). V was cut by 2 bases and J by 5 bases, with 12 bases left in between. The CDR3 totals 15 residues. Germline CDR1 and CDR2: SEHNR and FQNEAQ (reference sequence). The CDR3, as DNA: TGTGCCAGCAGCTTAAGCAGGGAGCGAACCGGGGAGCTGTTTTTT. It translates to CASSLSRERTGELFF.

The chain carries TRBV10-3 and TRBJ1-2; TRBD1 might be the D (6 bases). With 6 bases removed from V and 4 bases from J, the gap between germline ends came to 24 bases. The CDR3 sequence is 17 residues long. CDR1 and CDR2 from the germline V gene are ENHRY and SYGVKD. This CDR3 reads CAIRKRARTEKFYGYTF. The CDR3 bases are TGTGCCATCAGAAAGAGGGCGAGGACAGAGAAGTTCTATGGCTACACCTTC.

The J gene is TRBJ2-7, the V gene TRBV14, with 8 positions matching TRBD1. CDR3 length: 14 residues. V trimming: 1 base; J trimming: 4 bases; junction bases outside the gene matches: 3. Germline CDR1 and CDR2: SGHDN and FVKESK. CDR3 DNA: TGTGCCAGCAGCCAAGGGACAGGGTGGTACGAGCAGTACTTC. This codes for CASSQGTGWYEQYF.

This clone turned up a few times. This chain uses TRBV2 with TRBJ2-1, with 7 bases fitting TRBD2. Germline CDR1 and CDR2: SNHLY and FYNNEI. V shed 1 base and J 3 bases; nucleotides not matched to a gene: 6. This CDR3 is built from 16 residues. DNA for the CDR3: TGTGCCAGCAGTGAAGTCCGGCTAGCGGTCTACAATGAGCAGTTCTTC. Protein product: CASSEVRLAVYNEQFF. The whole variable domain, remainder taken from reference TRBV2 and TRBJ2-1, is EPEVTQTPSHQVTQMGQEVILRCVPISNHLYFYWYRQILGQKVEFLVSFYNNEISEKSEIFDDQFSVERPDGSNFTLKIRSTKLEDSAMYFCASSEVRLAVYNEQFFGPGTRLTVL.

In the case of this clone: The sample holds other DNA sequences that translate to the same CDR3. This chain uses TRBV2 with TRBJ2-1, with 8 positions matching TRBD2. The CDR3 is made up of 14 amino acids. In germline, CDR1 is SNHLY, CDR2 FYNNEI. Trimming cost V 4 bases and J 3 bases; bases outside gene matches: 2. This chain's CDR3 is CASSGGRSYNEQFF. CDR3 nucleotides: TGTGCCAGCAGTGGCGGGAGGAGCTACAATGAGCAGTTCTTC.

This chain links TRBV30 with TRBJ1-2, with D perhaps matching TRBD1 (6 bases). V was cut by 0 bases and J by 6 bases, with 14 bases left in between. The length of the CDR3 is 14 residues. Germline V CDR1 and CDR2: GTSNPN, SVGIG (reference sequence). The CDR3 DNA follows: TGTGCCTGGAGTGTAGACCCGGGGGCGAATGGCTACACCTTC. This codes for CAWSVDPGANGYTF.

The rearrangement links TRBV6-5 to TRBJ2-2; D unclear. The germline gives CDR1 MNHEY, CDR2 SVGAGI. The CDR3 is 15 residues long. Trimming took off 2 bases at V and 2 bases at J, with 9 bases between the two ends. The CDR3 is CASSYKSPNTGELFF. Written as DNA, the CDR3 is TGTGCCAGCAGTTACAAGTCACCTAACACCGGGGAGCTGTTTTTT.

This chain links TRBV2 with TRBJ1-5, with 8 bases aligning to TRBD1. The CDR3 is made up of 17 amino acids. Trimming cost V 3 bases and J 4 bases; bases outside gene matches: 11. CDR1 and CDR2 (germline): SNHLY, FYNNEI. This CDR3 reads CASSDRFRTGKNQPQHF. As DNA, the CDR3 is TGTGCCAGCAGTGATAGGTTTCGGACAGGGAAAAATCAGCCCCAGCATTTT.

The CDR3 region is CASSYSDRADTEAFF. CDR3 DNA sequence: TGTGCCAGCAGTTACTCGGACAGGGCGGACACTGAAGCTTTCTTT. The chain has TRBV6-5 and TRBJ1-1; 8 bases are shared with TRBD1. Germline CDR1 and CDR2: MNHEY and SVGAGI. The V segment lost 0 bases and the J segment 3 bases; nucleotides outside the gene matches: 3. The CDR3 is 15 amino acids.

The rearrangement links TRBV5-4 to TRBJ2-7, with 7 nucleotides matching TRBD1. This CDR3 region has 13 residues. V gave up 5 bases and J gave up 3 bases; unmatched junction bases: 5. Looked up from germline, CDR1 is SGHNT and CDR2 is YYREEE (reference sequence). The CDR3 region is CASSLTGFYEQYF. CDR3 DNA sequence: TGTGCCAGCAGTTTGACAGGGTTCTACGAGCAGTACTTC.

V is TRBV7-2 and J is TRBJ1-1; 10 bases are shared with TRBD1. V lost 4 bases and J lost 6; bases outside the gene matches: 5. Germline lookup yields CDR1 SGHTA and CDR2 FQGNSA. The CDR3 is made up of 14 amino acids. CDR3 region: CASSWDRGTAEAFF. In DNA form, the CDR3 reads TGTGCCAGCAGCTGGGACAGGGGAACGGCTGAAGCTTTCTTT. The entire variable domain, with the rest obtained from reference TRBV7-2 and TRBJ1-1, is as follows: GAGVSQSPSNKVTEKGKDVELRCDPISGHTALYWYRQSLGQGLEFLIYFQGNSAPDKSGLPSDRFSAERTGGSVSTLTIQRTQQEDSAVYLCASSWDRGTAEAFFGQGTRLTVV.

The chain links TRBV5-1 to TRBJ1-4, with TRBD1 matching 9 bases. After removal of 3 bases from V and 5 bases from J, the junction contained 5 bases not matched to a gene. The CDR3 runs to 15 residues. The germline gives CDR1 SGHRS, CDR2 YFSETQ. The CDR3 here is CASSSGTGSNEKLFF. The CDR3 DNA reads as TGCGCCAGCAGCTCGGGGACAGGGTCGAATGAAAAACTGTTTTTT.

The rearrangement joins TRBV29-1 to TRBJ2-2; the D is unclear. There are 11 residues in the CDR3. The V gene's germline CDR1 is SQVTM and CDR2 ANQGSEA. Trimming cost V 6 bases and J 6 bases, with 8 bases left between them. The CDR3 bases are TGCAGCGTGGCCGAGGCCGGGGAGCTGTTTTTT. This translates into CSVAEAGELFF.

This clone turned up a few times. The junction shows a germline mismatch at one end, possibly a read error. The gene calls are TRBV28 and TRBJ1-3; D uncertain. Germline CDR1 and CDR2: MDHEN and SYDVKM. The CDR3 loop spans 12 amino acids. For the CDR3, the DNA is TGTGCCAGCAGTTTATGGCAGTCCCCGGTTGATTTT. Protein product: CASSLWQSPVDF.